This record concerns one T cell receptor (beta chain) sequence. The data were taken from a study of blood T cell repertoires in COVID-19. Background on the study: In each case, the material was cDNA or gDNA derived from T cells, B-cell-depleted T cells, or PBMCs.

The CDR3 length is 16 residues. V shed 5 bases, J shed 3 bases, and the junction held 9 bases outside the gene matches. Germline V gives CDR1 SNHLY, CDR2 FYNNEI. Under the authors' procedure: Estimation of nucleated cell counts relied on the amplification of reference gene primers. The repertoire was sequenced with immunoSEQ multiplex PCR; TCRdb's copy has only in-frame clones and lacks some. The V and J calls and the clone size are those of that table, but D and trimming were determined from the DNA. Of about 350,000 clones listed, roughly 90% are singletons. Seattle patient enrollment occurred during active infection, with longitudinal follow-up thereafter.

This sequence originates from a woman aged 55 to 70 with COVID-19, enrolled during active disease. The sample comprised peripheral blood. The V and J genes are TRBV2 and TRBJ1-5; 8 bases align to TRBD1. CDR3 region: CASSTGGTGFNQPQHF. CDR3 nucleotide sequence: TGTGCCAGCAGTACTGGAGGGACAGGTTTCAATCAGCCCCAGCATTTT.